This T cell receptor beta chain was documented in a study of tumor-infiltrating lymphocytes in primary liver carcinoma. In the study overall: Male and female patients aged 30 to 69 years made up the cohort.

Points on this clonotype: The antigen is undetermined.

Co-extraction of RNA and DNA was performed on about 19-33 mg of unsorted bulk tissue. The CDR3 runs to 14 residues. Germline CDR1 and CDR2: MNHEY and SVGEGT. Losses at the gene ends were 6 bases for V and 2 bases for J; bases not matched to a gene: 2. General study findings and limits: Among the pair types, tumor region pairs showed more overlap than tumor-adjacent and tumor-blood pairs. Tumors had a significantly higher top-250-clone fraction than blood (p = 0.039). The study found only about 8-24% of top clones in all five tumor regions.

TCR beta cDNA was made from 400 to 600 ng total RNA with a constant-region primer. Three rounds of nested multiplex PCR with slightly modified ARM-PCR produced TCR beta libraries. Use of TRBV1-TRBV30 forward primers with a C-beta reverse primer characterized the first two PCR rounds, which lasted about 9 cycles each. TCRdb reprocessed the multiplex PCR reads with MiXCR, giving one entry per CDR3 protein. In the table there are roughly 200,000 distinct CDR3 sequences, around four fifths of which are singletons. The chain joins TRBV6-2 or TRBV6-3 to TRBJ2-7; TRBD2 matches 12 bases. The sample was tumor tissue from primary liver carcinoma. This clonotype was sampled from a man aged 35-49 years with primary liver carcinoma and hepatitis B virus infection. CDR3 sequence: CASRLAGGAYEQYF. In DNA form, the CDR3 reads TGTGCCAGCAGACTAGCGGGAGGAGCCTACGAGCAGTACTTC.